A selection of T cell receptor beta chains follows, all from one sample in a study of cytomegalovirus exposure and HLA in healthy donors. Here immunoSEQ multiplex PCR was the method, and the copy in TCRdb shows in-frame clones only, minus some. The top ten hold nearly 4.5% of the sample, which has 150,000 to 250,000 clones, about 80% seen once. Sequenced input: PBMCs. The receptors were sampled from a woman in her twenties or thirties in good health and CMV-seropositive. Each CDR3 is given with its conserved first and last residue. The D gene is left open where the match is weak. Clone size is stated in some rows and not others, as once, few, many or a class when expanded.

J | V | D | size | CDR3 | DNA
TRBJ2-2 | TRBV19 | TRBD2 | - | CASSLPIAGLNTGELFF | TGTGCCAGTAGTCTACCTATAGCGGGATTGAATACCGGGGAGCTGTTTTTT
TRBJ2-5 | TRBV2 | TRBD2 | - | CASSEAIGTSGETQYF | TGTGCCAGCAGTGAAGCCATAGGGACTAGCGGAGAGACCCAGTACTTC
TRBJ2-2 | TRBV5-8 | TRBD1 | - | CASSSQGQGFAGELFF | TGTGCCAGCAGCTCCCAAGGACAGGGCTTCGCCGGGGAGCTGTTTTTT
TRBJ1-1 | TRBV7-8 | - | - | CATEEGNTEAFF | TGTGCCACGGAGGAGGGGAACACTGAAGCTTTCTTT
TRBJ2-4 | TRBV5-1 | - | - | CASSRPSGAKNIQYF | TGCGCCAGCAGCCGCCCTTCCGGGGCCAAAAACATTCAGTACTTC
TRBJ1-6 | TRBV18 | TRBD1 | - | CASSLFSGTGDSPLHF | TGTGCCAGCTCACTTTTTTCCGGGACAGGGGATTCACCCCTCCACTTT
TRBJ2-5 | TRBV7-8 | TRBD1 | - | CASSLLTGTETQYF | TGTGCCAGCAGCTTACTGACAGGGACAGAGACCCAGTACTTC
TRBJ2-5 | TRBV11-2 | - | - | CASSLAGGWETQYF | TGTGCCAGCAGCTTAGCGGGGGGCTGGGAGACCCAGTACTTC
TRBJ2-7 | TRBV6-5 | - | few | CASSYSVLAEREQYF | TGTGCCAGCAGTTACTCAGTATTAGCCGAGAGGGAGCAGTACTTC
TRBJ2-3 | TRBV19 | TRBD2 | - | CASSIDWGLAGEVFQYF | TGTGCCAGTAGTATAGATTGGGGGCTAGCGGGAGAAGTCTTTCAGTATTTT
TRBJ1-5 | TRBV10-3 | - | few | CAISEGVTGIQPQHF | TGTGCCATCAGTGAAGGGGTGACCGGCATCCAGCCCCAGCATTTT